One and the same sample provided the 20 T cell receptor beta chains below, sequenced in a study of early T cells in non-severe SARS-CoV-2 infection. TCRdb ran MiXCR on the 5' RACE reads and lists one entry per CDR3 protein. The profile shows roughly 63,000 distinct CDR3 sequences, around 11% of them singletons. The source material was whole blood, sampled at baseline. Source of these receptors: an adult who was a healthcare worker with PCR-confirmed SARS-CoV-2 infection or an uninfected control (not recorded which). The donor label of this sample is uncertain.

The gene calls are TRBV7-2 and TRBJ1-1; the D is unclear. The CDR3 spans 14 residues. The germline CDR1 and CDR2 sequences are SGHTA and FQGNSA. V lost 2 bases and J 1 base, leaving 8 bases between the germline ends. The CDR3 sequence: CASSLFKGNTEAFF. The DNA for the CDR3 is TGTGCCAGCAGCTTATTTAAGGGGAACACTGAAGCTTTCTTT.

This sequence joins TRBV2 and TRBJ2-1, with a tentative D call TRBD2 (6 bases). CDR3 length equals 14 residues. The V gene's germline CDR1 is SNHLY and CDR2 FYNNEI. V lost 6 bases, J lost 8 bases, and 17 bases lay in between. The CDR3 region has the DNA TGTGCCAGCAGGAAGCAGCGGGCCTGGGATGAGCAGTTCTTC. It translates to CASRKQRAWDEQFF.

This clonotype was detected a few times. The J gene is TRBJ2-2, the V gene TRBV19, with D unresolved. Trimming stripped 7 bases from V and 7 bases from J, with 10 bases between. This CDR3 comprises 12 residues. CDR1 and CDR2 from the germline V gene are LNHDA and SQIVND (reference sequence). This chain's CDR3 is CASTRNGGELFF. The CDR3 nucleotides read TGTGCCAGTACCCGGAACGGCGGGGAGCTGTTTTTT.

The rearrangement links TRBV30 to TRBJ1-3; 10 bases are a match to TRBD1. Germline lookup yields CDR1 GTSNPN and CDR2 SVGIG (reference sequence). V gave up 2 bases and J gave up 4 bases; unmatched junction bases: 5. The CDR3 sequence is 15 residues long. The CDR3 nucleotides are TGTGCCTGGAGTTGGGGACAGGGGAACGGAAACACCATATATTTT. Its protein product is CAWSWGQGNGNTIYF.

The chain couples TRBV7-2 to TRBJ2-5; tentatively, D is TRBD2 (6 bases). The V gene's germline CDR1 is SGHTA and CDR2 FQGNSA. The V gene lost 2 bases and the J gene lost 3 bases, with 10 bases spanning the gap. The CDR3 loop spans 14 amino acids. CDR3 residues: CASSLNAGKETQYF. DNA of the CDR3: TGTGCCAGCAGCTTAAATGCGGGGAAAGAGACCCAGTACTTC.

The gene calls are TRBV20-1 and TRBJ1-2; D perhaps matches TRBD1 (6 bases). The length of the CDR3 is 16 residues. CDR1 DFQATT and CDR2 SNEGSKA come from the germline V gene (reference sequence). The V and J ends lost 1 base and 2 bases respectively, with 17 bases between them. This CDR3 is CSARVGASQGNYGYTF. CDR3 nucleotide sequence: TGCAGTGCTAGAGTGGGGGCCTCCCAGGGCAACTATGGCTACACCTTC.

This clonotype has a handful of counts. The V gene is TRBV30, the J gene TRBJ1-6, with a possible D match to TRBD1 (5 bases). Trimming removed 4 bases at V and 7 bases at J, with 11 bases between. Germline V lookup: CDR1 GTSNPN, CDR2 SVGIG (reference sequence). The CDR3 spans 13 residues. The CDR3 coding sequence is TGTGCCTGGATTGGGGGGGGAAATTCACCCCTCCACTTT. Residues: CAWIGGGNSPLHF. The whole variable domain, filled in from reference TRBV30 and TRBJ1-6, reads SQTIHQWPATLVQPVGSPLSLECTVEGTSNPNLYWYRQAAGRGLQLLFYSVGIGQISSEVPQNLSASRPQDRQFILSSKKLLLSDSGFYLCAWIGGGNSPLHFGNGTRLTVT.

This chain connects TRBV29-1 to TRBJ1-2; D possibly corresponds to TRBD1 (6 bases). Germline V gene lookup returns CDR1 SQVTM and CDR2 ANQGSEA. This CDR3 contains 13 residues. V was trimmed by 4 bases and J by 4 bases, leaving 13 bases between them. The CDR3 DNA sequence: TGCAGCGTTGCCCAAGGACAGTCCTATGGCTACACCTTC. It specifies CSVAQGQSYGYTF.

Only a few counts were recorded for this clonotype. The chain uses TRBV24-1 and TRBJ2-3, with D possibly matching TRBD2 (5 bases). CDR3 length: 15 amino acids. Looked up from germline, CDR1 is KGHDR and CDR2 is SFDVKD. V dropped 6 bases and J dropped 6 bases, with 18 bases sitting between them. Here the CDR3 DNA reads TGTGCCACCAGTCGGTCGGGGTCTCTTGTGGATACGCAGTATTTT. The encoded protein is CATSRSGSLVDTQYF.

There are a few counts of this clonotype. The chain is built from TRBV4-1 and TRBJ2-7; TRBD1 matches 8 bases. The CDR3 has 19 amino acids. The germline gives CDR1 MGHRA, CDR2 YSYEKL. V shed 0 bases and J 2 bases; nucleotides not matched to a gene: 15. This CDR3 is CASSQDWGRGRIGPYEQYV. CDR3 sequence (DNA): TGCGCCAGCAGCCAAGATTGGGGCAGGGGGCGCATCGGTCCCTACGAGCAGTACGTC.

The rearrangement joins TRBV12-3 or TRBV12-4 to TRBJ1-6, with a weak D call TRBD1 (5 bases). The V gene lost 5 bases and the J gene lost 13 bases, with 24 bases spanning the gap. The CDR3 has 16 residues. For the CDR3, the DNA is TGTGCCAGCAGTCTCCCCGGGGGTTCGCGACGGGCCCCCCTCCACTTT. Amino acid sequence: CASSLPGGSRRAPLHF.

The chain couples TRBV12-3 or TRBV12-4 to TRBJ2-7; 15 bases are shared with TRBD2. The length of the CDR3 is 13 residues. The CDR3 DNA reads TGTGCCAGCAGTTTCGGACTAGCGGGGGGGCTGGACGTC. This encodes CASSFGLAGGLDV.

This chain uses TRBV20-1 with TRBJ1-4; possibly TRBD1 for D (5 bases). The V end lost 0 bases, the J end lost 2 bases, and 13 bases lay between the germline ends. CDR1 DFQATT and CDR2 SNEGSKA come from the germline V gene (reference sequence). The CDR3 covers 16 residues. DNA for the CDR3: TGCAGTGCTAGAGATCGGTGGCGGGGGACTAATGAAAAACTGTTTTTT. It yields the protein CSARDRWRGTNEKLFF.

This clonotype occurred many times. The rearrangement joins TRBV5-4 to TRBJ1-3; TRBD1 agrees at 7 bases. The CDR3 has 17 residues. CDR1 is SGHNT and CDR2 is YYREEE in the germline V gene (reference sequence). With V trimmed by 0 bases and J by 2 bases, 8 bases remained unmatched. CDR3 residues: CASSLALGGAAGNTIYF. The CDR3 nucleotides are TGTGCCAGCAGCTTGGCGTTAGGGGGCGCCGCTGGAAACACCATATATTTT. The full variable domain, completed using reference TRBV5-4 and TRBJ1-3, is ETGVTQSPTHLIKTRGQQVTLRCSSQSGHNTVSWYQQALGQGPQFIFQYYREEENGRGNFPPRFSGLQFPNYSSELNVNALELDDSALYLCASSLALGGAAGNTIYFGEGSWLTVV.

This clonotype was observed a handful of times. V gene TRBV19 combines with J gene TRBJ2-3; no firm D call. CDR3 length: 16 residues. The germline V gene has CDR1 LNHDA and CDR2 SQIVND (reference sequence). V lost 6 bases to trimming and J lost 0 bases, with 16 bases between them. CDR3 region: CASSPQGQTSTDTQYF. The CDR3, as DNA: TGTGCCAGTAGCCCCCAAGGGCAGACTAGCACAGATACGCAGTATTTT.

The chain combines TRBV12-3 or TRBV12-4 with TRBJ2-1, with TRBD1 matching 8 bases. This CDR3 spans 16 amino acids. Trimming cost V 7 bases and J 3 bases; bases outside gene matches: 11. CDR3 protein: CASTTRTGRFYNEQFF. DNA of the CDR3: TGTGCCAGCACCACAAGGACAGGGCGATTCTACAATGAGCAGTTCTTC.

The chain is built from TRBV29-1 and TRBJ1-1; D unclear. The CDR3 is 8 amino acids. Trimming left V 6 bases short and J 4 bases short, with 0 bases between. Germline V CDR1 and CDR2: SQVTM, ANQGSEA. This CDR3 reads CSVTEAFF. CDR3 sequence (DNA): TGCAGCGTCACTGAAGCTTTCTTT.

The gene calls are TRBV27 and TRBJ2-7, with D perhaps TRBD2 (5 bases). Per germline, CDR1 MNHEY and CDR2 SMNVEV (reference sequence). The CDR3 runs to 10 residues. The CDR3: CASSSEGQAV. CDR3 in DNA: TGTGCCAGCAGCTCCGAGGGCCAAGCCGTC.

The CDR3 spells CASSQDRGSQETQYF. DNA of the CDR3: TGTGCCAGCAGCCAGGACAGGGGGAGCCAAGAGACCCAGTACTTC. The chain combines TRBV2 with TRBJ2-5; 10 bases map to TRBD1. The CDR3 extends over 15 amino acids. The trim removed 6 bases at V and 1 base at J, leaving 5 bases unmatched. CDR1 SNHLY and CDR2 FYNNEI come from the germline V gene.

In its sample, this clonotype was seen a few times. The V and J genes are TRBV14 and TRBJ2-2; D unresolved. Trimming cost V 3 bases and J 2 bases, with 13 bases left between them. Germline V gene lookup returns CDR1 SGHDN and CDR2 FVKESK. This CDR3 comprises 16 residues. CDR3 DNA sequence: TGTGCCAGCAGCCAGAGTCGAGGATCTAACACCGGGGAGCTGTTTTTT. It yields the protein CASSQSRGSNTGELFF.